These 21 T cell receptor beta chains came from one sample sequenced in a study of response to subunit inactivated influenza vaccine. Each CDR3 protein is one row after TCRdb ran MiXCR on the RT-PCR reads. The sample yields roughly 570,000 distinct CDR3 sequences, 10% to 15% seen once. Sequenced material: PBMCs from blood, taken about 6 weeks after vaccination. Source of these receptors: a man aged 50 to 59 who received an inactivated influenza vaccine.

This clonotype was observed a handful of times. V gene TRBV7-6 combines with J gene TRBJ2-5; 11 nucleotides match TRBD2. Germline CDR1 is SGHVS and CDR2 is FNYEAQ. The CDR3 is made up of 15 amino acids. J lost 4 bases, V lost 6 bases, and 7 bases had no gene match. CDR3 residues: CASSYSGRALETQYF. The CDR3 nucleotides read TGTGCCAGCAGTTATAGCGGGAGGGCCCTAGAGACCCAGTACTTC.

This clonotype came up once. The rearrangement links TRBV5-1 to TRBJ2-2; TRBD2 matches at 7 bases. The CDR3 is made up of 15 amino acids. Unmatched junction bases numbered 6, after V lost 5 bases and J lost 2 bases. Germline CDR1 SGHRS, CDR2 YFSETQ. DNA of the CDR3: TGCGCCAGCAGGCTTCCTAGCGGAAACACCGGGGAGCTGTTTTTT. It encodes CASRLPSGNTGELFF.

The V call is TRBV24-1, the J call TRBJ2-2; a possible D gene is TRBD2 (6 bases). The germline V and J ends were trimmed by 7 bases and 5 bases, with 10 bases remaining between them. This CDR3 has 13 amino acids. Germline V gene lookup returns CDR1 KGHDR and CDR2 SFDVKD. CDR3 amino acids: CATRGLVTGELFF. The DNA for the CDR3 is TGTGCCACCAGGGGACTTGTTACCGGGGAGCTGTTTTTT.

The gene calls are TRBV21-1 and TRBJ1-5; TRBD1, the D gene given by the table, was not confirmed from the DNA. TRBV21-1 is given as a pseudogene. The CDR3 spans 16 residues. CDR3: CASSKGNGQGIQPQHF. CDR3 DNA: TGTGCCAGCAGCAAAGGGAACGGGCAGGGAATTCAGCCCCAGCATTTT.

The chain links TRBV7-9 to TRBJ2-7; a possible D gene is TRBD1 (5 bases). This CDR3 is built from 12 residues. Germline V gene lookup returns CDR1 SEHNR and CDR2 FQNEAQ (reference sequence). The V gene lost 5 bases and the J gene lost 5 bases, with 10 bases spanning the gap. For the CDR3, the DNA is TGTGCCAGCAGCCACATGGGGCACGAGCAGTACTTC. Its protein product is CASSHMGHEQYF.

V and J are TRBV19 and TRBJ2-7; D remains unclear. The CDR3 runs to 11 residues. Germline loops: CDR1 LNHDA, CDR2 SQIVND (reference sequence). V lost 6 bases to trimming and J lost 3 bases, with 6 bases between them. In DNA, the CDR3 is TGTGCCAGTAGGGGAATCTACGAGCAGTACTTC. It encodes CASRGIYEQYF. Using reference TRBV19 and TRBJ2-7 for the parts outside the CDR3, the full variable domain is DGGITQSPKYLFRKEGQNVTLSCEQNLNHDAMYWYRQDPGQGLRLIYYSQIVNDFQKGDIAEGYSVSREKKESFPLTVTSAQKNPTAFYLCASRGIYEQYFGPGTRLTVT.

The chain joins TRBV6-2 or TRBV6-3 to TRBJ1-5; D is possibly TRBD1 (6 bases). The germline CDR1 and CDR2 sequences are MNHEY and SVGEGT. This CDR3 is built from 14 residues. V lost 4 bases and J lost 4, with 11 bases in between. The CDR3 region is CASSSQGNNQPQHF. In nucleotides, the CDR3 is TGTGCCAGCAGTTCCCAGGGGAATAATCAGCCCCAGCATTTT.

V is TRBV24-1 and J is TRBJ2-7; TRBD1 matches 9 bases. Germline V gene data show CDR1 as KGHDR and CDR2 as SFDVKD. Trimming removed 3 bases from V and 3 bases from J; junction bases left unmatched: 8. CDR3 length equals 16 residues. The CDR3: CATSDASDRGGYEQYF. DNA of the CDR3: TGTGCCACCAGTGATGCGTCGGACAGGGGTGGCTACGAGCAGTACTTC.

This clonotype was observed at least ten times. V and J are TRBV7-2 and TRBJ2-7; D unresolved. Germline CDR1 reads SGHTA; CDR2 reads FQGNSA. This CDR3 is 14 amino acids long. V was shortened by 0 bases and J by 3 bases, with 9 bases between the two germline ends. CDR3 sequence: CASSLARTGYEQYF. The CDR3 DNA follows: TGTGCCAGCAGCTTAGCGAGAACGGGCTACGAGCAGTACTTC.

This sequence joins TRBV12-3 or TRBV12-4 and TRBJ1-5; no firm D call. The V end lost 1 base, the J end lost 3 bases, and 13 bases lay between the germline ends. The length of the CDR3 is 16 residues. This CDR3 is CASSLGVLGYNQPQHF. The CDR3 DNA is TGTGCCAGCAGTTTAGGAGTTTTGGGTTACAATCAGCCCCAGCATTTT.

The genes are TRBV5-6 and TRBJ2-5, with no clear D. The V and J ends lost 5 bases and 0 bases respectively, with 17 bases between them. Germline V lookup: CDR1 SGHDT, CDR2 YYEEEE. This CDR3 is built from 16 residues. CDR3 sequence: CASSLLLARYQETQYF. In DNA form, the CDR3 reads TGTGCCAGCAGTCTCTTACTGGCCCGGTACCAAGAGACCCAGTACTTC.

The table lists this clonotype with many counts. The chain is built from TRBV7-9 and TRBJ2-1; possibly TRBD1 or TRBD2 for D (7 bases each). The CDR3 has 16 residues. The germline V gene has CDR1 SEHNR and CDR2 FQNEAQ (reference sequence). V was pared by 6 bases and J by 1 base, with 16 bases between. The CDR3 here is CASRPLQGGSYNEQFF. CDR3 in DNA: TGTGCCAGCAGACCCCTTCAGGGGGGGTCCTACAATGAGCAGTTCTTC.

There are a few counts of this clonotype. The CDR3 sequence: CSARGASAYQSHEQYF. CDR3 DNA sequence: TGCAGTGCTAGAGGAGCTAGCGCCTACCAATCCCACGAGCAGTACTTC. The chain carries TRBV20-1 and TRBJ2-7, with D possibly TRBD2 on 6 matching bases. The CDR3 loop spans 16 amino acids. V lost 1 base, J lost 5 bases, and 21 bases lay in between. Looked up from germline, CDR1 is DFQATT and CDR2 is SNEGSKA (reference sequence).

The sample holds a few counts of this clonotype. This chain links TRBV4-3 with TRBJ2-3; D is perhaps TRBD1 (5 bases). Trimming removed 1 base at V and 1 base at J, with 9 bases between. Germline V gives CDR1 LGHNA, CDR2 YSLEER. The CDR3 loop spans 15 amino acids. The DNA of the CDR3 is TGCGCCAGCAGCCAAGCCCAAGGGGGCACAGATACGCAGTATTTT. Protein product: CASSQAQGGTDTQYF.

V is TRBV28 and J is TRBJ2-4; the match to TRBD2 covers 10 bases. Germline trimming cut 2 bases from V and 3 bases from J; bases unmatched to any gene: 1. The V gene's germline CDR1 is MDHEN and CDR2 SYDVKM. The CDR3 length is 15 residues. CDR3 protein: CASSLPSGSKNIQYF. The CDR3 region has the DNA TGTGCCAGCAGTTTACCTAGCGGGAGCAAAAACATTCAGTACTTC.

CDR3 nucleotides: TGTGCCAGCAGCTTAAACCTCGGAGGGGGCGCGAACTATGGCTACACCTTC. Protein product: CASSLNLGGGANYGYTF. V gene TRBV7-2 combines with J gene TRBJ1-2; 7 positions match TRBD1. J gave up 2 bases and V 2 bases, and 11 bases lay outside the gene matches. CDR1 is SGHTA, CDR2 FQGNSA, per germline. This CDR3 is 17 amino acids long.

This chain links TRBV12-3 or TRBV12-4 with TRBJ1-4; no clear D gene. The CDR3 has 14 residues. The V end lost 2 bases, the J end lost 16 bases, and 20 bases lay between the germline ends. In DNA, the CDR3 is TGTGCCAGCAGTTTAAGGGTGTTAAGGTCAGGACCGTTTTTT. Its translation: CASSLRVLRSGPFF.

This clonotype was counted at least ten times. The genes are TRBV6-1 and TRBJ2-3, with D unresolved. The CDR3 sequence is 12 residues long. Looked up from germline, CDR1 is MNHNS and CDR2 is SASEGT. V lost 3 bases and J lost 5, with 6 bases in between. DNA of the CDR3: TGTGCCAGCAGTGATCCGGGAGATACGCAGTATTTT. It specifies CASSDPGDTQYF.

The V call is TRBV10-3, the J call TRBJ2-1, with 8 nucleotides matching TRBD2. The CDR3 has 15 residues. V shed 3 bases, J shed 2 bases, and the junction held 3 bases outside the gene matches. CDR1 ENHRY and CDR2 SYGVKD come from the germline V gene. The CDR3 nucleotides are TGTGCCATCAGTGATCGGGGGGGAACCTACAATGAGCAGTTCTTC. Translation: CAISDRGGTYNEQFF.

This clonotype was counted only a few times. This chain links TRBV20-1 with TRBJ2-1; D is ambiguous. Germline V CDR1 and CDR2: DFQATT, SNEGSKA (reference sequence). The V end lost 7 bases, the J end lost 7 bases, and 8 bases lay between the germline ends. The CDR3 length is 10 residues. The CDR3 reads CSGVANEQFF. The DNA for the CDR3 is TGCAGTGGGGTTGCGAATGAGCAGTTCTTC.

This clonotype occurred many times. The rearrangement uses TRBV29-1 and TRBJ2-3, with TRBD2 matching over 8 bases. The V gene end was trimmed by 4 bases and the J gene end by 6 bases; junction bases not matched to a gene: 6. Germline V gives CDR1 SQVTM, CDR2 ANQGSEA. CDR3 size: 13 residues. The CDR3 region is CSVVGGGLDTQYF. CDR3 DNA sequence: TGCAGCGTTGTCGGCGGGGGGCTGGATACGCAGTATTTT.